The 32 T cell receptor beta chains below were found in one sample sequenced in a study of blood T cell repertoires in COVID-19 (dated by TCRdb to 2018 to 2021). The receptor library was made with the immunoSEQ multiplex PCR assay. TCRdb's version of the immuneACCESS table is confined to in-frame rearrangements and falls short of the full clone set. An unresolved V gene accounts for under half of the shortfall where checked; the remainder is of unknown origin. In this sample the table shows 150,000 to 180,000 clones, around 78% of which occur a single time. The ten largest clones add up to roughly 1.7% of the sample. Specimen: peripheral blood. These receptors came from an older man with acute or convalescent COVID-19.

The rearrangement uses TRBV4-1 and TRBJ2-3; 8 bases fit TRBD1. The CDR3 totals 16 residues. The germline V gene has CDR1 MGHRA and CDR2 YSYEKL. V was pared by 4 bases and J by 0 bases, with 6 bases of the junction left unmatched. The CDR3 region is CASSLPRDRSTDTQYF. For the CDR3, the DNA is TGCGCCAGCAGCCTCCCCCGGGACAGGAGCACAGATACGCAGTATTTT.

The CDR3 DNA follows: TGCAGCGCAAACAGGGGGGTGAACACTGAAGCTTTCTTT. Amino acid sequence: CSANRGVNTEAFF. The rearrangement uses TRBV29-1 and TRBJ1-1; 8 bases are shared with TRBD1. This CDR3 contains 13 residues. CDR1 SQVTM and CDR2 ANQGSEA come from the germline V gene. J gave up 0 bases and V 7 bases, and 4 bases lay outside the gene matches.

CDR3: CASMGQGAGSPLHF. The CDR3 region has the DNA TGTGCCAGCATGGGTCAGGGGGCTGGTTCACCCCTCCACTTT. The chain is built from TRBV5-6 and TRBJ1-6, with 8 bases fitting TRBD1. After removal of 6 bases from V and 9 bases from J, the junction contained 8 bases not matched to a gene. The CDR3 totals 14 residues. Germline CDR1 and CDR2: SGHDT and YYEEEE.

CDR3: CASSPTGWRGAEDTQYF. The CDR3 nucleotides are TGCGCCAGCAGCCCCACGGGATGGCGGGGGGCGGAAGATACGCAGTATTTT. This chain joins TRBV5-1 and TRBJ2-3, with TRBD2 matching over 8 bases. The length of the CDR3 is 17 residues. J was trimmed by 5 bases and V by 4 bases; bases with no gene match: 15. The germline V gene has CDR1 SGHRS and CDR2 YFSETQ. Variable domain in full (rest from reference TRBV5-1 and TRBJ2-3): KAGVTQTPRYLIKTRGQQVTLSCSPISGHRSVSWYQQTPGQGLQFLFEYFSETQRNKGNFPGRFSGRQFSNSRSEMNVSTLELGDSALYLCASSPTGWRGAEDTQYFGPGTRLTVL.

The rearrangement joins TRBV19 to TRBJ1-5; D is undetermined. This CDR3 spans 13 amino acids. Germline-derived CDR1 and CDR2 are LNHDA and SQIVND (reference sequence). V was trimmed by 6 bases and J by 2 bases, leaving 8 bases between them. CDR3: CASSTSRNQPQHF. CDR3 DNA: TGTGCCAGTAGCACAAGTCGCAATCAGCCCCAGCATTTT.

The chain uses TRBV2 and TRBJ1-2; 8 bases agree with TRBD1. The CDR3 is 15 amino acids. V shed 2 bases and J 6 bases; nucleotides not matched to a gene: 8. The germline CDR1 and CDR2 sequences are SNHLY and FYNNEI. In nucleotides, the CDR3 is TGTGCCAGCAGTGAACTCCGGACAGGGTCACATGGCTACACCTTC. It specifies CASSELRTGSHGYTF.

This chain uses TRBV18 with TRBJ2-2, with 8 bases lining up with TRBD1. The CDR3 runs 16 residues. V lost 3 bases to trimming and J lost 6 bases; unmatched junction nucleotides: 9. Germline values: CDR1 KGHSH, CDR2 LQKENI. In DNA, the CDR3 is TGTGCCAGCTCACCTTCCGGGACAGGAGTCGCCGGGGAGCTGTTTTTT. Translating gives CASSPSGTGVAGELFF.

This chain connects TRBV4-2 to TRBJ2-1, with a tentative D call TRBD2 (6 bases). Germline-derived CDR1 and CDR2 are LGHNA and YNFKEQ. V gave up 0 bases and J gave up 7 bases, with 16 bases separating them. The CDR3 extends over 16 amino acids. CDR3 nucleotide sequence: TGTGCCAGCAGCCAAGAGATGCGGGGATTTACTAATGAGCAGTTCTTC. This codes for CASSQEMRGFTNEQFF.

The chain has TRBV7-3 and TRBJ2-1; TRBD1 aligns across 8 bases. The J segment lost 7 bases and the V segment lost 5 bases, leaving 4 bases of the junction unmatched. There are 13 residues in the CDR3. CDR1 SGHTA and CDR2 FQGTGA come from the germline V gene. CDR3 sequence reads: CASSGQGGNEQFF. The CDR3 coding sequence is TGTGCCAGCAGCGGACAGGGTGGGAATGAGCAGTTCTTC.

The genes are TRBV19 and TRBJ1-5; 7 nucleotides align to TRBD1. This CDR3 is 14 amino acids long. Germline CDR1 reads LNHDA; CDR2 reads SQIVND (reference sequence). Unmatched junction bases numbered 7, after V lost 4 bases and J lost 7 bases. The CDR3 protein is CASSTGQETQPQHF. The DNA of the CDR3 is TGTGCCAGTAGTACCGGACAGGAGACGCAGCCCCAGCATTTT.

J is TRBJ2-2 and V is TRBV5-4; 10 bases are shared with TRBD1. J lost 6 bases, V lost 0 bases, and 5 bases had no gene match. CDR3 length equals 16 residues. The germline V gene encodes CDR1 SGHNT and CDR2 YYREEE (reference sequence). For the CDR3, the DNA is TGTGCCAGCAGCTTGGCGGACAGGGGGGGAGCCGGGGAGCTGTTTTTT. Protein product: CASSLADRGGAGELFF.

The CDR3 spells CASSQEGSHIDEQFF. Here the CDR3 DNA reads TGCGCCAGCAGCCAAGAGGGGAGTCATATTGATGAGCAGTTCTTC. The chain links TRBV4-1 to TRBJ2-1; maybe TRBD2 (5 bases). The CDR3 loop spans 15 amino acids. Trimming pared 0 bases from V and 8 bases from J, leaving 14 bases between. Germline loops: CDR1 MGHRA, CDR2 YSYEKL.

The CDR3 spells CATSDLTSGGNEQFF. The DNA for the CDR3 is TGTGCCACCAGTGATCTGACTAGCGGAGGCAATGAGCAGTTCTTC. The rearrangement joins TRBV24-1 to TRBJ2-1, with TRBD2 matching over 9 bases. Germline trimming cut 3 bases from V and 6 bases from J; bases unmatched to any gene: 5. The CDR3 contains 15 residues. CDR1 is KGHDR and CDR2 is SFDVKD in the germline V gene.

By sample fraction, this clone is medium-sized (0.01 to 0.1%). This rearrangement joins TRBV3-1 (or the pseudogene TRBV3-2) to TRBJ1-3; 7 bases line up with TRBD1. The CDR3 runs 15 residues. V lost 2 bases, J lost 2 bases, and 3 bases stayed unmatched. Germline V gene lookup returns CDR1 LGHDT and CDR2 YNNKEL (reference sequence). This chain's CDR3 is CASSQNQGAGNTIYF. The CDR3, as DNA: TGTGCCAGCAGCCAAAATCAGGGGGCTGGAAACACCATATATTTT.

The chain employs TRBV9 and TRBJ1-2; possibly TRBD1 for D (6 bases). V shed 2 bases and J shed 7 bases, with 12 bases lying between them. CDR1 and CDR2 from the germline V gene are SGDLS and YYNGEE. The CDR3 consists of 13 residues. The CDR3 loop is CASSVPGAGGYTF. The CDR3 DNA reads as TGTGCCAGCAGCGTCCCAGGGGCGGGTGGCTACACCTTC.

The table lists this clone with a few counts. V usage is TRBV10-3 and J usage is TRBJ2-3; no clear D. Trimming shortened V by 1 base and J by 2 bases, and 10 bases separated the two germline ends. Germline CDR1 reads ENHRY; CDR2 reads SYGVKD. The CDR3 runs 15 residues. This CDR3 reads CAISELGISTDTQYF. In DNA, the CDR3 is TGTGCCATCAGTGAGTTGGGCATTTCCACAGATACGCAGTATTTT.

For the CDR3, the DNA is TGTGCCAGCAGCGTAGAAGAGGTGGACTATGGCTACACCTTC. Amino acid sequence: CASSVEEVDYGYTF. The chain is built from TRBV9 and TRBJ1-2; D call uncertain. The germline gives CDR1 SGDLS, CDR2 YYNGEE. CDR3 length equals 14 residues. The germline V and J ends were trimmed by 0 bases and 3 bases, with 9 bases remaining between them.

A note on this clone: Within the sample, other DNA sequences also encode this same CDR3. The chain couples TRBV18 to TRBJ1-1; 8 bases are shared with TRBD1. This CDR3 spans 14 amino acids. V trimming: 4 bases; J trimming: 2 bases; junction bases outside the gene matches: 3. Germline CDR1 is KGHSH and CDR2 is LQKENI. The CDR3 bases are TGTGCCAGCTCACGTACAGGGGGAAACACTGAAGCTTTCTTT. This sequence encodes CASSRTGGNTEAFF.

The chain combines TRBV10-3 with TRBJ2-3; 8 bases align to TRBD2. This CDR3 spans 15 amino acids. Trimming cost V 5 bases and J 1 base; bases outside gene matches: 5. CDR1 is ENHRY and CDR2 is SYGVKD in the germline V gene. The CDR3 nucleotides read TGTGCCATCAGTTCCGGAGCGGGGGGCACAGATACGCAGTATTTT. Encoded protein: CAISSGAGGTDTQYF.

As DNA, the CDR3 is TGTGCCAGCAGCGTAGCTTGGACAGGGAACTATGGCTACACCTTC. Translated, it gives CASSVAWTGNYGYTF. This sequence joins TRBV9 and TRBJ1-2; 8 bases line up with TRBD1. V was clipped by 0 bases and J by 2 bases; unmatched bases: 3. CDR1 SGDLS and CDR2 YYNGEE come from the germline V gene. CDR3 length: 15 amino acids.

The rearrangement links TRBV20-1 to TRBJ1-1; perhaps TRBD1 as D (6 bases). The CDR3 extends over 11 amino acids. The V and J ends lost 4 bases and 7 bases respectively, with 10 bases between them. Germline V gene lookup returns CDR1 DFQATT and CDR2 SNEGSKA (reference sequence). CDR3 DNA: TGCAGTGCTAAAGGACAGCGTGAAGCTTTCTTT. Amino acids: CSAKGQREAFF.

The chain couples TRBV5-1 to TRBJ2-2, with D perhaps matching TRBD2 (6 bases). V lost 2 bases to trimming and J lost 1 base, with 9 bases between them. Looked up from germline, CDR1 is SGHRS and CDR2 is YFSETQ. CDR3 length equals 15 residues. CDR3 region: CASSLRAGNTGELFF. In DNA, the CDR3 is TGCGCCAGCAGCTTACGAGCGGGGAACACCGGGGAGCTGTTTTTT.

The count of this clone is one. The V gene is TRBV5-4, the J gene TRBJ1-5; D remains unclear. Germline values: CDR1 SGHNT, CDR2 YYREEE (reference sequence). The CDR3 is 13 amino acids. The V gene lost 0 bases and the J gene lost 7 bases, with 8 bases spanning the gap. CDR3 DNA sequence: TGTGCCAGCAGCTTGGCCGGAGAGCAGCCCCAGCATTTT. It is translated as CASSLAGEQPQHF.

This clone was counted once. This chain joins TRBV3-1 (or the pseudogene TRBV3-2) and TRBJ2-5; D gene ambiguous. Germline assignment: CDR1 LGHDT and CDR2 YNNKEL (reference sequence). V lost 0 bases and J lost 5, with 4 bases in between. This CDR3 comprises 12 residues. The CDR3 DNA reads TGTGCCAGCAGCCAAGAGTCGGAGACCCAGTACTTC. This translates into CASSQESETQYF.

The chain has TRBV4-2 and TRBJ2-3; 7 bases map to TRBD2. CDR3 length equals 16 residues. V shed 4 bases, J shed 2 bases, and the junction held 9 bases outside the gene matches. Germline CDR1 and CDR2: LGHNA and YNFKEQ. The CDR3 region is CASSPGTTLDTDTQYF. The CDR3 DNA reads as TGTGCCAGCAGCCCCGGGACTACCCTAGACACAGATACGCAGTATTTT.

This chain joins TRBV27 and TRBJ1-1; D remains unclear. In germline, CDR1 is MNHEY, CDR2 SMNVEV (reference sequence). The CDR3 contains 13 residues. V was trimmed by 5 bases and J by 3 bases, leaving 10 bases between them. DNA for the CDR3: TGTGCCAGCAGTCCCTCTAGCGACACTGAAGCTTTCTTT. Translation: CASSPSSDTEAFF.

V gene TRBV6-2 or TRBV6-3 combines with J gene TRBJ2-6; unclear D gene. The CDR3 loop spans 15 amino acids. Germline lookup yields CDR1 MNHEY and CDR2 SVGEGT. V lost 5 bases to trimming and J lost 0 bases, with 8 bases between them. The CDR3, as DNA: TGTGCCAGCAGTGACTGGAGCTCTGGGGCCAACGTCCTGACTTTC. As protein: CASSDWSSGANVLTF.

The CDR3 is CASSSGQGARADTQYF. CDR3 nucleotide sequence: TGTGCCAGCAGCTCCGGACAGGGGGCGAGAGCAGATACGCAGTATTTT. This chain uses TRBV7-7 with TRBJ2-3, with TRBD1 matching 11 bases. There are 16 residues in the CDR3. V shed 4 bases and J 4 bases; nucleotides not matched to a gene: 7. Germline V gives CDR1 SSHAT, CDR2 FNYEAQ (reference sequence).

The CDR3 DNA follows: TGTGCCAGCAGGTCGACAGGGGGCTCTTACGAGCAGTACGTC. This gives the protein CASRSTGGSYEQYV. The rearrangement links TRBV6-5 to TRBJ2-7, with TRBD1 matching 10 bases. CDR3 length: 14 amino acids. The germline CDR1 and CDR2 sequences are MNHEY and SVGAGI. V was pared by 6 bases and J by 4 bases, with 6 bases of the junction left unmatched.

The chain employs TRBV30 and TRBJ1-2; D not resolved. This CDR3 has 13 amino acids. Trimming stripped 4 bases from V and 3 bases from J, with 12 bases between. Per the germline V gene, CDR1 is GTSNPN and CDR2 is SVGIG (reference sequence). DNA for the CDR3: TGTGCCTGGACAACGGGGAGTTACTATGGCTACACCTTC. Protein product: CAWTTGSYYGYTF. The variable domain in full, with the rest retrieved from reference TRBV30 and TRBJ1-2, is SQTIHQWPATLVQPVGSPLSLECTVEGTSNPNLYWYRQAAGRGLQLLFYSVGIGQISSEVPQNLSASRPQDRQFILSSKKLLLSDSGFYLCAWTTGSYYGYTFGSGTRLTVV.

J is TRBJ2-7 and V is TRBV15; TRBD1 aligns across 9 bases. The V gene end was trimmed by 1 base and the J gene end by 3 bases; junction bases not matched to a gene: 4. Germline loops: CDR1 LNHNV, CDR2 YYDKDF (reference sequence). This CDR3 has 15 residues. CDR3 nucleotides: TGTGCCACCAGCAGAGGAAAGGGACAGGGCTACGAGCAGTACGTC. This codes for CATSRGKGQGYEQYV.

The CDR3 is CASSSAWGDEQFF. The CDR3 DNA reads as TGTGCCAGCAGCTCTGCCTGGGGCGATGAGCAGTTCTTC. The J gene is TRBJ2-1, the V gene TRBV12-3 or TRBV12-4; TRBD1 is a possible D gene (5 bases). The CDR3 contains 13 residues. V was clipped by 6 bases and J by 8 bases, with 14 bases between them.